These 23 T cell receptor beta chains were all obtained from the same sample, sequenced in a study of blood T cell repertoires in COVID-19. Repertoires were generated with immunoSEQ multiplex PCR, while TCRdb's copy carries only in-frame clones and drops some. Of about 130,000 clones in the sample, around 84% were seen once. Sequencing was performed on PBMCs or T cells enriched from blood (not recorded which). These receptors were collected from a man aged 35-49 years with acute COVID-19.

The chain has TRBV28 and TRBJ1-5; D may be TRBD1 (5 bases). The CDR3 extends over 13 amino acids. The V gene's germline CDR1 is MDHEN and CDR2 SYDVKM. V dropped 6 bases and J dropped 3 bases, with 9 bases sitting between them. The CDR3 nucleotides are TGTGCCAGCAGGCAGGGTTCCAATCAGCCCCAGCATTTT. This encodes CASRQGSNQPQHF.

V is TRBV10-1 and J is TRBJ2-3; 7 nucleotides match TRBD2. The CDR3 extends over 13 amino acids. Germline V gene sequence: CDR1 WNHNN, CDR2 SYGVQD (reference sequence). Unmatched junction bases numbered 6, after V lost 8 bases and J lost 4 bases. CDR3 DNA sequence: TGCGCCAGCTCCAAGACTAGCTCAGATACGCAGTATTTT. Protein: CASSKTSSDTQYF.

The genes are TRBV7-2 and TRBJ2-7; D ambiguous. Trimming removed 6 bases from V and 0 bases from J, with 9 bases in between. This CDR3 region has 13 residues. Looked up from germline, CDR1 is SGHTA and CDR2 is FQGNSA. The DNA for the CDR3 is TGTGCCAGCAGTCTTTCGAGCTCCTACGAGCAGTACTTC. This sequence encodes CASSLSSSYEQYF.

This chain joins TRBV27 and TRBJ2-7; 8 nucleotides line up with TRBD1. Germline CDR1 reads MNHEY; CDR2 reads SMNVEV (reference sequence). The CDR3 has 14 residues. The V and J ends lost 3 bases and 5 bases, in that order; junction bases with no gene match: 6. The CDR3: CASSLDRVVHEQYF. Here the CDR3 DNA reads TGTGCCAGCAGTTTGGACAGGGTGGTCCACGAGCAGTACTTC.

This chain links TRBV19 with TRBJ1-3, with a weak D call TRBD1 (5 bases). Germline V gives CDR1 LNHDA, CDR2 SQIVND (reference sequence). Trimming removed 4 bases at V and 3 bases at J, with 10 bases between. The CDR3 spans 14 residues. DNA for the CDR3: TGTGCCAGTAGTACCGGGGACTATGGAAACACCATATATTTT. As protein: CASSTGDYGNTIYF.

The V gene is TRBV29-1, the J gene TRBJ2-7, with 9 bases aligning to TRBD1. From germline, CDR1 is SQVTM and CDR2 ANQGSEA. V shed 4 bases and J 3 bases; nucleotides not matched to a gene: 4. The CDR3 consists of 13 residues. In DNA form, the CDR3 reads TGCAGCGTTGGAGGGACAGGGAACTACGAGCAGTACTTC. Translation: CSVGGTGNYEQYF.

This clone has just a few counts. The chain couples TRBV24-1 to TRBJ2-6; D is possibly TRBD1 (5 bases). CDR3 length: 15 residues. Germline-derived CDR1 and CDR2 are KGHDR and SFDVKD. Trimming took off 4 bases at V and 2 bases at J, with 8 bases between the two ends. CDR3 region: CATSDWGPGANVLTF. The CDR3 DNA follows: TGTGCCACCAGTGACTGGGGCCCTGGGGCCAACGTCCTGACTTTC.

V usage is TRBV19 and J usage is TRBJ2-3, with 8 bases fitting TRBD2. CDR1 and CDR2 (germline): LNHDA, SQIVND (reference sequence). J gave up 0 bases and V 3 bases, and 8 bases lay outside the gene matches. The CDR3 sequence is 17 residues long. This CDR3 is CASSIWVGGRSTDTQYF. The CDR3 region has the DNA TGTGCCAGTAGTATCTGGGTCGGCGGGAGGAGCACAGATACGCAGTATTTT.

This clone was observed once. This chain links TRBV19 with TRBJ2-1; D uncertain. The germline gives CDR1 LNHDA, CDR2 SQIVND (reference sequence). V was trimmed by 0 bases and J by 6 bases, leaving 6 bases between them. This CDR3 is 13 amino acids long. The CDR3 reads CASSIDSPNEQFF. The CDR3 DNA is TGTGCCAGTAGTATAGATAGTCCCAATGAGCAGTTCTTC.

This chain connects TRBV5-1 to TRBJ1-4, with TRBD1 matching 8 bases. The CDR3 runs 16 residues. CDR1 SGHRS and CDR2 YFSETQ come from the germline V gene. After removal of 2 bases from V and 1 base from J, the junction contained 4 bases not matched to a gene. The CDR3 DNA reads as TGCGCCAGCAGCTTTCAGGGGGCTGGAACTAATGAAAAACTGTTTTTT. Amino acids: CASSFQGAGTNEKLFF.

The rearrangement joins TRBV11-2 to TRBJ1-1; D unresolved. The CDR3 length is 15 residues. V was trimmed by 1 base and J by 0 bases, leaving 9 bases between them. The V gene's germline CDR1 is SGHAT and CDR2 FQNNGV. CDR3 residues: CASSLGGGLNTEAFF. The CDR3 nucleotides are TGTGCCAGCAGCTTAGGTGGAGGCTTGAACACTGAAGCTTTCTTT.

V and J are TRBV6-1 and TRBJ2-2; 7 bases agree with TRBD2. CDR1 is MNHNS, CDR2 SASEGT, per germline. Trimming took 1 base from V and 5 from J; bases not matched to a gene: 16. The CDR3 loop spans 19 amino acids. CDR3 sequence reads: CASSEEGKRGIWGTGELFF. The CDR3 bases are TGTGCCAGCAGTGAAGAGGGAAAGCGGGGAATATGGGGGACCGGGGAGCTGTTTTTT.

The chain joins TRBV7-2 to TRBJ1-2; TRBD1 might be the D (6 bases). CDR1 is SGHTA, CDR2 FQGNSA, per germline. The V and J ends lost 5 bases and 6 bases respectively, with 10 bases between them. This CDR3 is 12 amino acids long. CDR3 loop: CASSRQVDGYTF. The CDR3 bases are TGTGCCAGCAGCCGACAGGTTGATGGCTACACCTTC.

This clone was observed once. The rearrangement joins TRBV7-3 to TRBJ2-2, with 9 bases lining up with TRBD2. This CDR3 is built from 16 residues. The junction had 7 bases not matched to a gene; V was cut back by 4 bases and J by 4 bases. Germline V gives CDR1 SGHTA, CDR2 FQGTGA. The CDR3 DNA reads TGTGCCAGCAGCTCCGGCGGGGGGGCCGGCACCGGGGAGCTGTTTTTT. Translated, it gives CASSSGGGAGTGELFF.

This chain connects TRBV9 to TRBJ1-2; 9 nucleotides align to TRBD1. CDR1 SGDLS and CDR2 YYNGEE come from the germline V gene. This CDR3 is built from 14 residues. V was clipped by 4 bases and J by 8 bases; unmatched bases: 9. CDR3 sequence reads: CASSPRTGAYGYTF. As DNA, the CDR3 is TGTGCCAGCAGCCCAAGGACAGGGGCATACGGCTACACCTTC.

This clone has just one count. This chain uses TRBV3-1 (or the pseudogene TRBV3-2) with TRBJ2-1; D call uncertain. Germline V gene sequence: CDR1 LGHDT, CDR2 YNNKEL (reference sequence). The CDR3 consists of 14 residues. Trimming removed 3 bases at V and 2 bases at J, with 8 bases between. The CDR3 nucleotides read TGTGCCAGCAGCCAGAGTCCCGCCTACAATGAGCAGTTCTTC. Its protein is CASSQSPAYNEQFF.

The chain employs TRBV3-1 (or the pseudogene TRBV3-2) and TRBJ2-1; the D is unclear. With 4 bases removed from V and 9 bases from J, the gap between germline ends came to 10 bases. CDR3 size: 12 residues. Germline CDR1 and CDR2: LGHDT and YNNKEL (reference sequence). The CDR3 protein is CASSLVEAEQFF. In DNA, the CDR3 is TGTGCCAGCAGCCTCGTAGAGGCTGAGCAGTTCTTC.

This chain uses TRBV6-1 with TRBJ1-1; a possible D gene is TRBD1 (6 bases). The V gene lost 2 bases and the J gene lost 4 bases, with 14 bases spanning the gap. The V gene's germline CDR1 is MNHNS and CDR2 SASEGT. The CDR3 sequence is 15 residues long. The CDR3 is CASSENVGGTTEAFF. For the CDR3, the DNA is TGTGCCAGCAGTGAAAATGTAGGGGGAACCACTGAAGCTTTCTTT.

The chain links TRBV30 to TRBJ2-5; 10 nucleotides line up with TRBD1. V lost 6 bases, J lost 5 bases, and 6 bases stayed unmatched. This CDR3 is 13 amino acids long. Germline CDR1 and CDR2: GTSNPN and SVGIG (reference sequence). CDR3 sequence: CACLTGGWETQYF. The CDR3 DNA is TGTGCCTGCTTGACAGGGGGCTGGGAGACCCAGTACTTC. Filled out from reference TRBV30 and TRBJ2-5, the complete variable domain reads SQTIHQWPATLVQPVGSPLSLECTVEGTSNPNLYWYRQAAGRGLQLLFYSVGIGQISSEVPQNLSASRPQDRQFILSSKKLLLSDSGFYLCACLTGGWETQYFGPGTRLLVL.

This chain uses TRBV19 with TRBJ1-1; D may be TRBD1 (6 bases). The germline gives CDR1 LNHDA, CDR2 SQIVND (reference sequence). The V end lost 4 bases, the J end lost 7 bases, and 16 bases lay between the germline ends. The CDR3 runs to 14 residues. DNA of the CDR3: TGTGCCAGTAGTACTTTTGGGGGGGCGTTTGAAGCTTTCTTT. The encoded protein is CASSTFGGAFEAFF.

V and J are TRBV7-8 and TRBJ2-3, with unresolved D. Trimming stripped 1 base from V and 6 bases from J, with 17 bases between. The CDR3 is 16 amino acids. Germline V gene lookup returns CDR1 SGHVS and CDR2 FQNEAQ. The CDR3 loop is CASSLGYSDLPDTQYF. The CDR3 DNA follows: TGTGCCAGCAGCTTAGGGTACAGTGATCTCCCGGATACGCAGTATTTT.

The CDR3 reads CASSLSGYSYNEQFF. In DNA form, the CDR3 reads TGCGCCAGCAGCTTGTCGGGTTACTCCTACAATGAGCAGTTCTTC. V and J are TRBV5-1 and TRBJ2-1; no definite D call. Germline V lookup: CDR1 SGHRS, CDR2 YFSETQ. Trimming removed 1 base from V and 0 bases from J, with 8 bases in between. This CDR3 comprises 15 residues.

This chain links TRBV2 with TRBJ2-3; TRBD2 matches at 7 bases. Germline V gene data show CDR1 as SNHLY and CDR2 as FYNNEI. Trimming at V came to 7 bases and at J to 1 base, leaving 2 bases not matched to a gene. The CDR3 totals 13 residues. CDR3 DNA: TGTGCCAGCACTCGGGGGGGCACAGATACGCAGTATTTT. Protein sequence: CASTRGGTDTQYF.